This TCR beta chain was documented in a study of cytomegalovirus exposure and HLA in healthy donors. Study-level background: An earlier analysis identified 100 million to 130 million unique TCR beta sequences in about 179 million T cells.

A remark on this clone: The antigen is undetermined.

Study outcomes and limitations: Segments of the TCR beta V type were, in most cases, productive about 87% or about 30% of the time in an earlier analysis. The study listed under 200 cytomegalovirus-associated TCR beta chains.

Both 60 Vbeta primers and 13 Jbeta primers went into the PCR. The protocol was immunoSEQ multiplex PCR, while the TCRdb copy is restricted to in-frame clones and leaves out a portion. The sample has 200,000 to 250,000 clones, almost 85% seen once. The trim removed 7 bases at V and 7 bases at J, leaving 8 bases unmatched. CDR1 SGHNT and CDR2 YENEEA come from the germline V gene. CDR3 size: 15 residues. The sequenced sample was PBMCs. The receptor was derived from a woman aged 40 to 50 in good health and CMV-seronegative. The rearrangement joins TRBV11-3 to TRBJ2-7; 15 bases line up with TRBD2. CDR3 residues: CASNHGLAGGSEQYF. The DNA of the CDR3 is TGTGCCAGCAACCATGGACTAGCGGGGGGGTCAGAGCAGTACTTC.